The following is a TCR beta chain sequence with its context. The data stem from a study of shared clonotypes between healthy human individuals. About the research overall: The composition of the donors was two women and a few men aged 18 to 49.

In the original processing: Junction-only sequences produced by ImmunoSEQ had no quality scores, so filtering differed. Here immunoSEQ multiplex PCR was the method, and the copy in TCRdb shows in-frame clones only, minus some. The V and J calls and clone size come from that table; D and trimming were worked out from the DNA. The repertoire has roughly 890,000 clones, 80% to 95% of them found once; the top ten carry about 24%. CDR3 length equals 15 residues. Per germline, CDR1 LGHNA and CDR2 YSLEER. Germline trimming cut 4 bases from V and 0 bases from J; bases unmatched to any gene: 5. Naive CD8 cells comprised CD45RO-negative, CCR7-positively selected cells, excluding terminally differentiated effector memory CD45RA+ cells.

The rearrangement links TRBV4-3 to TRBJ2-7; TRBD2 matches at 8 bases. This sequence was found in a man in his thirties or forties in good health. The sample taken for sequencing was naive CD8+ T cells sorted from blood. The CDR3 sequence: CASSPSSGYSYEQYF. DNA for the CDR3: TGCGCCAGCAGCCCCTCTAGCGGGTACTCCTACGAGCAGTACTTC.